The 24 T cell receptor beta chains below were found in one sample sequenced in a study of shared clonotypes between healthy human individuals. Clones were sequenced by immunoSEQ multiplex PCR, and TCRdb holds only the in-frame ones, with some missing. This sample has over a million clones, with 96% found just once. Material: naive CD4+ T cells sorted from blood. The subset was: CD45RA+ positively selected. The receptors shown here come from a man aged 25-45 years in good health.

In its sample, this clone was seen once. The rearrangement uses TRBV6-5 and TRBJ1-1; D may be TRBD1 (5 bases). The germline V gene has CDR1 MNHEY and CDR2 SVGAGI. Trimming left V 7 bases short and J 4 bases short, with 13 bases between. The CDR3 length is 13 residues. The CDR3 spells CASTHRGVTEAFF. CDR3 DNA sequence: TGTGCCAGCACCCATCGGGGGGTCACTGAAGCTTTCTTT.

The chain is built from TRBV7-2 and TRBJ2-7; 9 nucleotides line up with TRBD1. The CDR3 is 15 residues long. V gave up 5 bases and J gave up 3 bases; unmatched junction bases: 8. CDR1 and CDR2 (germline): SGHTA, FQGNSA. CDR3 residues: CASSHTGTGYYEQYF. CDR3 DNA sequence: TGTGCCAGCAGCCATACCGGGACAGGGTACTACGAGCAGTACTTC.

CDR3 amino acids: CASSSTGTRTYEQYF. The CDR3 nucleotides read TGTGCCAGCAGCTCAACCGGGACGAGAACCTACGAGCAGTACTTC. The V call is TRBV7-9, the J call TRBJ2-7, with D tentatively TRBD1 or TRBD2 (5 bases each). CDR1 SEHNR and CDR2 FQNEAQ come from the germline V gene (reference sequence). Between the trimmed V and J ends, which lost 4 bases and 2 bases, there was a span of 15 bases. The CDR3 is 15 residues long.

The CDR3 DNA reads as TGTGCCAGCAGCTCGGACAGGTTTTCCTACGAGCAGTACTTC. It specifies CASSSDRFSYEQYF. The chain has TRBV6-5 and TRBJ2-7; 7 bases agree with TRBD1. The CDR3 sequence is 14 residues long. Trimming took 6 bases from V and 1 from J; bases not matched to a gene: 6. Germline V gene lookup returns CDR1 MNHEY and CDR2 SVGAGI.

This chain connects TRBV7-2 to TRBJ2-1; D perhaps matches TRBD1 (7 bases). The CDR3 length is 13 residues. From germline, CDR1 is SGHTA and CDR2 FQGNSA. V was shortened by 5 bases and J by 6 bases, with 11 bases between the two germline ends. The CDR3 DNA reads TGTGCCAGCAGCGCGGGGACAGCCAATGAGCAGTTCTTC. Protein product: CASSAGTANEQFF.

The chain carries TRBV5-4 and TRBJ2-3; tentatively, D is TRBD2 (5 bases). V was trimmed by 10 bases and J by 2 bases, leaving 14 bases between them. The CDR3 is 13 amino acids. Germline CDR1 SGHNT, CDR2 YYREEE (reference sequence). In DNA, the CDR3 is TGTGCCCGACCGGCGGGCCCCACAGATACGCAGTATTTT. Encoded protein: CARPAGPTDTQYF. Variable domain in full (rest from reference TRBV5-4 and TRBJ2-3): ETGVTQSPTHLIKTRGQQVTLRCSSQSGHNTVSWYQQALGQGPQFIFQYYREEENGRGNFPPRFSGLQFPNYSSELNVNALELDDSALYLCARPAGPTDTQYFGPGTRLTVL.

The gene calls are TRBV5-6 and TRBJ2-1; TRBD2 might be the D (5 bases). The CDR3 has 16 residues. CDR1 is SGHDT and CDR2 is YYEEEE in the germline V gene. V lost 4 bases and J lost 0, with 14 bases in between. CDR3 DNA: TGTGCCAGCAGCGCGGGTAGTGGGAGCTCCTACAATGAGCAGTTCTTC. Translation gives CASSAGSGSSYNEQFF.

The CDR3 sequence is CASFNRGEGFYEQYF. The CDR3, as DNA: TGTGCCAGCTTTAACCGGGGGGAGGGCTTCTACGAGCAGTACTTC. This rearrangement joins TRBV5-5 to TRBJ2-7, with 7 bases that match TRBD2. This CDR3 spans 15 amino acids. V lost 7 bases, J lost 3 bases, and 13 bases stayed unmatched. CDR1 and CDR2 from the germline V gene are SGHKS and YYEKEE (reference sequence).

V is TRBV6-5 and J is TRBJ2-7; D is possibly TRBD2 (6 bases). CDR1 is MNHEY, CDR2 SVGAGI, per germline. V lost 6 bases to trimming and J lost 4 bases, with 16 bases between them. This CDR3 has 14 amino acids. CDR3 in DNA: TGTGCCAGCAGCCGGGGAGGCCTGGATTACGAGCAGTACTTC. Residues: CASSRGGLDYEQYF.

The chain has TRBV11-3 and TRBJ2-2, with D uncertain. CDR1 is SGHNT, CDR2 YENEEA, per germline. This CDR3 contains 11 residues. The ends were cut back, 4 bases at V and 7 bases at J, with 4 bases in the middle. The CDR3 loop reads CASSSHGELFF. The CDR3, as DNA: TGTGCCAGCAGCTCCCACGGGGAGCTGTTTTTT.

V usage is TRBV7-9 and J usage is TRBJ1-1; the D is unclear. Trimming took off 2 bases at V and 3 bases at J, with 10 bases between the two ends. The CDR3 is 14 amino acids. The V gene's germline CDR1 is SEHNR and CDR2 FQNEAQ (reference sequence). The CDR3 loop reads CASSLKGMDTEAFF. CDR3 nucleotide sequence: TGTGCCAGCAGCTTAAAGGGTATGGACACTGAAGCTTTCTTT.

DNA for the CDR3: TGCGCCAGCAACACGGGACAGGGAGTTGTCTACGAGCAGTACTTC. Protein product: CASNTGQGVVYEQYF. The V gene is TRBV10-2, the J gene TRBJ2-7; 9 positions match TRBD1. V shed 7 bases, J shed 3 bases, and the junction held 10 bases outside the gene matches. Germline V gene data show CDR1 as WSHSY and CDR2 as SAAADI. The CDR3 covers 15 residues.

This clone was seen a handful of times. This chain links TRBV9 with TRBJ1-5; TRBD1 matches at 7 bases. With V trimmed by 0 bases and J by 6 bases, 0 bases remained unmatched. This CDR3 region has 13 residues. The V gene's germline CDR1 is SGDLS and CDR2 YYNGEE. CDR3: CASSVEGAQPQHF. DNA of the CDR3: TGTGCCAGCAGCGTAGAGGGGGCTCAGCCCCAGCATTTT.

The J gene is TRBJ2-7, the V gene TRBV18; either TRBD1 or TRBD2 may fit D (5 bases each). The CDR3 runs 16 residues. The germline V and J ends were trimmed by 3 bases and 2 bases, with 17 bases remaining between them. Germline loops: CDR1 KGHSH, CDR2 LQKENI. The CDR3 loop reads CASSPRRQGGTYEQYF. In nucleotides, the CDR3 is TGTGCCAGCTCACCCAGGAGGCAGGGCGGAACCTACGAGCAGTACTTC.

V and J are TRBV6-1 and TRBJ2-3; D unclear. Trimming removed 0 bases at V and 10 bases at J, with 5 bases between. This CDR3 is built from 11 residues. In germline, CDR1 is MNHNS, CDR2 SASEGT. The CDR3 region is CASSEAVAQYF. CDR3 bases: TGTGCCAGCAGTGAAGCGGTAGCGCAGTATTTT.

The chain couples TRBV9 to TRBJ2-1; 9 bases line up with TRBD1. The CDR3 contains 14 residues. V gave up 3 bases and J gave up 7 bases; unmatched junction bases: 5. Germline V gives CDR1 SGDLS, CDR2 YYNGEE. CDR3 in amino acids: CASSEGQGLNEQFF. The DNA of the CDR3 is TGTGCCAGCAGCGAGGGACAGGGTCTGAATGAGCAGTTCTTC.

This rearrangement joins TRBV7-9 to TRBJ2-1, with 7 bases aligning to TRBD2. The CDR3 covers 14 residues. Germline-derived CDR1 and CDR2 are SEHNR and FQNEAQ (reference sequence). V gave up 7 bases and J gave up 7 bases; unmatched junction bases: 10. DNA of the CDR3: TGTGCCAGCACCCTTGCGGGGGAAGGGAATGAGCAGTTCTTC. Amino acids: CASTLAGEGNEQFF.

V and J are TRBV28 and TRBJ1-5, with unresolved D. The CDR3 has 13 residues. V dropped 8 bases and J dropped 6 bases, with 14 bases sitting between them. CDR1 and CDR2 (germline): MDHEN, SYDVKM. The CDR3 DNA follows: TGTGCCAGCGGACGGTCGGGCATTCAGCCCCAGCATTTT. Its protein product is CASGRSGIQPQHF.

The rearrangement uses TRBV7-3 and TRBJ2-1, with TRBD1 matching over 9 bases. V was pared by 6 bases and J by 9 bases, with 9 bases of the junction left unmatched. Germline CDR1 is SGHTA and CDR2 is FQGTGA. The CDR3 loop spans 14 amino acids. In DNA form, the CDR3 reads TGTGCCAGCAGAAGGACAGGGGCCTCGTCTGAGCAGTTCTTC. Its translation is CASRRTGASSEQFF.

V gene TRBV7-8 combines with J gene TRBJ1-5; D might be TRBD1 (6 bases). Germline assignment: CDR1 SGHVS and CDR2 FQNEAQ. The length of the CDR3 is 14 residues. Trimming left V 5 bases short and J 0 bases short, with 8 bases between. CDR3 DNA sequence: TGTGCCAGCAGCCGGGACAATAGCAATCAGCCCCAGCATTTT. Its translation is CASSRDNSNQPQHF.

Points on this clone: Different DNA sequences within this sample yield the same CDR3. CDR3 amino acids: CSVGQGARETQYF. DNA for the CDR3: TGCAGCGTTGGACAGGGGGCTAGGGAGACCCAGTACTTC. The chain joins TRBV29-1 to TRBJ2-5, with TRBD1 matching 10 bases. Germline V gives CDR1 SQVTM, CDR2 ANQGSEA. V lost 4 bases and J lost 5; bases outside the gene matches: 4. The CDR3 length is 13 residues.

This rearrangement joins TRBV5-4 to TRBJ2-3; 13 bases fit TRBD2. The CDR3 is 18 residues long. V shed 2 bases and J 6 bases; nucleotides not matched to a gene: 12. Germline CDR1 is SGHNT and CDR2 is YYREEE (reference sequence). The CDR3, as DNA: TGTGCCAGCAGCTTTGGTCGACTGGGGACTAGCGGGACGGATACGCAGTATTTT. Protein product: CASSFGRLGTSGTDTQYF.

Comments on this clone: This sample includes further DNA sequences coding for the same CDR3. The CDR3 protein is CASSLGTGEETQYF. The CDR3 nucleotides are TGCGCCAGCAGCCTAGGGACAGGGGAAGAGACCCAGTACTTC. The V call is TRBV5-1, the J call TRBJ2-5, with TRBD1 matching 10 bases. The junction had 3 bases not matched to a gene; V was cut back by 4 bases and J by 3 bases. Germline V gene lookup returns CDR1 SGHRS and CDR2 YFSETQ. The length of the CDR3 is 14 residues.

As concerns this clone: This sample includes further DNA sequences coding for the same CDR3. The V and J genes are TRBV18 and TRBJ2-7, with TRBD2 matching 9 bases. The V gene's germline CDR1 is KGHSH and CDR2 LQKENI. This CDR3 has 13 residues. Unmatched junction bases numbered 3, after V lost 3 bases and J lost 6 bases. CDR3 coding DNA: TGTGCCAGCTCACCGGGACTAGCTGGCGAGCAGTACTTC. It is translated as CASSPGLAGEQYF.